This is a list of T cell receptor beta chains from one sample in a study of post-analysis software for immune sequencing data. TCRdb reanalysed the PCR reads using MiXCR and keeps one entry per CDR3 protein. Here the sample spans 650,000 to 850,000 distinct CDR3 sequences, around 42% being singletons. The specimen sequenced was blood. These receptor sequences come from a girl between 5 and 17 years old with multiple sclerosis. Each CDR3 is given with its conserved first and last residue. D genes are given only for firm matches. The size of a clone is reported for some rows only, either as once, few or many, or as a class for expanded clones.

j_gene	d_gene	abundance	v_gene	CDR3nt	CDR3aa
TRBJ2-1	TRBD1	NA	TRBV3-1	TGTGCCAGCAGCCAAGGAACAGGGGAGATGTACAATGAGCAGTTCTTC	CASSQGTGEMYNEQFF
TRBJ2-5	NA	few	TRBV3-1	TGTGCCAGCAGCCATGGCTACCAAGAGACCCAGTACTTC	CASSHGYQETQYF
TRBJ1-2	NA	NA	TRBV4-3	TGCGCCAGCAGCCAGAGGGGGTCTAGGGCCCGAGGCTACACCTTC	CASSQRGSRARGYTF
TRBJ2-7	NA	few	TRBV20-1	TGCAGTGCTAGTTCGGGCCTGTTGACCTACGAGCAGTACTTC	CSASSGLLTYEQYF
TRBJ2-1	NA	NA	TRBV19	TGTGCCAGCTCAGGCCCAGGGTACAATGAGCAGTTCTTC	CASSGPGYNEQFF
TRBJ1-2	TRBD1	NA	TRBV27	TGTGCCAGCAGTCCCTCCGTGAAGTACAGGGGTGTTTCTGGCTACACCTTC	CASSPSVKYRGVSGYTF
TRBJ1-2	TRBD1	NA	TRBV6-5	TGTGCCAGCAGGGGATTGACAGGGGACTATGGCTACACCTTC	CASRGLTGDYGYTF
TRBJ2-1	TRBD2	NA	TRBV29-1	TGCAGCGTTGAAGGACTAGCGGGAGGCCCAAACTACAATGAGCAGGTCTTC	CSVEGLAGGPNYNEQVF
TRBJ2-3	NA	NA	TRBV20-1	TGCAGTGCTAGAGGTCTGCCAGCAGATACGCAGTATTTT	CSARGLPADTQYF
TRBJ1-2	TRBD1	NA	TRBV10-3	TGTGCCATCAGTGAGGGACAGGGGAAATCGTTTTGGGGCTACACCTTC	CAISEGQGKSFWGYTF
TRBJ2-3	NA	few	TRBV7-9	TGTGCCAGCAGCCACGCCACAGATACGCAGTATTTT	CASSHATDTQYF
TRBJ1-1	NA	NA	TRBV9	TGTGCCAGCAGCGCAGGACTATTGAACACTGAAGCTTTCTTT	CASSAGLLNTEAFF
TRBJ2-5	NA	NA	TRBV6-5	TGTGCCAGCAGTTTTGCCGGGACGGACCAAGAGACCCAGTACTTC	CASSFAGTDQETQYF
TRBJ2-1	TRBD2	NA	TRBV20-1	TGCAGCTTTACCGGGACTAGCGGGAGACGATCCTACAATGAGCAGTTCTTC	CSFTGTSGRRSYNEQFF
TRBJ2-3	TRBD2	NA	TRBV9	TGTGCCAGCAGCGTAGGGGCTAGCGGGGGCACAGATACGCAGTATTTT	CASSVGASGGTDTQYF
TRBJ2-1	NA	many	TRBV6-6	TGTGCCAGCACCTACGACAGGGAGCAGTTCTTC	CASTYDREQFF
TRBJ2-5	NA	NA	TRBV20-1	TGCAGCGCGGGACCTAACCAAGAGACCCAGTACTTC	CSAGPNQETQYF
TRBJ2-7	TRBD1	NA	TRBV20-1	TGCAGTGCTCCCCCCGGGACAGGGGACTACGAGCAGTACTTC	CSAPPGTGDYEQYF
TRBJ2-1	TRBD2	NA	TRBV10-3	TGTGCCATCAGGGTGCCGGGACTACCCAATGAGCAGTTCTTC	CAIRVPGLPNEQFF
TRBJ2-1	TRBD2	once	TRBV28	TGTGCCAGCAGTTTAGGAGTAGCGGGGGTAAATGAGCAGTTCTTC	CASSLGVAGVNEQFF
TRBJ2-7	NA	NA	TRBV10-2	TGCGCCAGCAGTGAGGTTGAGGGGTACGAGCAGTACTTC	CASSEVEGYEQYF
TRBJ2-1	TRBD2	few	TRBV15	TGTGCCACCAGCTTCAGCGGGAGACGCAATGAGCAGTTCTTC	CATSFSGRRNEQFF
TRBJ2-1	TRBD2	NA	TRBV7-2	TGTGCCAGCAGCTTAGCCGGTAGCGGGATCTACAATGAGCAGTTCTTC	CASSLAGSGIYNEQFF
TRBJ2-1	NA	NA	TRBV28	TGTGCCAGCCACCTGGGGAACAATGAGCAGTTCTTC	CASHLGNNEQFF
TRBJ2-7	NA	NA	TRBV12-3/TRBV12-4	TGTGCCAGCAGTTTAGGGCAGGCGAAACTCTACGAGCAGTACTTC	CASSLGQAKLYEQYF
TRBJ1-5	NA	NA	TRBV6-6	TGTGCCAGCAGGCCTAAGGGGGGCAATCAGCCCCAGCATTTT	CASRPKGGNQPQHF
TRBJ2-3	NA	NA	TRBV9	TGTGCCGGCAGCGTAGGGGGGTCGGGAGATACGCAGTATTTT	CAGSVGGSGDTQYF
TRBJ2-5	TRBD2	once	TRBV11-3	TGTGCCAGCAGCAATGCAGCGGGGTACCAAGAGACCCAGTACTTC	CASSNAAGYQETQYF
TRBJ2-5	NA	NA	TRBV9	TGTGCCAGCAGCCCGACCGGGTGGGAAGAGACCCAGTACTTC	CASSPTGWEETQYF
TRBJ2-7	NA	NA	TRBV4-2	TGTGCCAGCAGCCAATGGGCAGGCAGCTCCTACGAGCAGTACTTC	CASSQWAGSSYEQYF
TRBJ1-1	NA	many	TRBV4-1	TGCGCCAGCAGCTGGGCAAACGAGGGCACTGAAGCTTTCTTT	CASSWANEGTEAFF
TRBJ1-2	NA	few	TRBV29-1	TGCAGCGTAACAGCTAACTATGGCTACACCTTC	CSVTANYGYTF